This T cell receptor (beta chain) was recorded in a study of blood T cell repertoires in COVID-19. Per germline, CDR1 SGDLS and CDR2 YYNGEE. The CDR3 contains 14 residues. V was shortened by 4 bases and J by 4 bases, with 12 bases between the two germline ends. Researchers sorted participants into cohorts using their self-reported clinical history. Authors' analysis steps: Amplification of reference gene primers was used by the study to estimate nucleated cell counts. TCRdb's copy holds only in-frame clones and misses some; the assay was immunoSEQ multiplex PCR. V and J calls and clone size are copied from that table; D and trimming were computed from the DNA. The data hold fewer than 350,000 clones, with around 89% observed a single time.

The material sequenced was PBMCs or T cells enriched from blood (not recorded which). The rearrangement links TRBV9 to TRBJ2-1, with D maybe TRBD2 (6 bases). The origin of this receptor is a woman in her sixties or seventies in a cohort exposed to, infected with or recovered from COVID-19 (not recorded which). This CDR3 is CASSLGLGYNEQFF. CDR3 nucleotide sequence: TGTGCCAGCAGCCTGGGACTGGGTTACAATGAGCAGTTCTTC.